A single sample is the source of the 12 T cell receptor beta chains below, sequenced in a study of T cell responses to AZD1222 COVID-19 vaccine. Data came from immunoSEQ multiplex PCR; TCRdb stores just in-frame clones and leaves some out. Of approximately 100,000 clones listed, around 87% are singletons. Source: peripheral blood, taken 28 days after the second AZD1222 dose. These receptor sequences come from an adult who received the AZD1222 COVID-19 vaccine.

This rearrangement joins TRBV7-2 to TRBJ2-5; unclear D gene. V lost 5 bases, J lost 5 bases, and 9 bases lay in between. There are 12 residues in the CDR3. Germline assignment: CDR1 SGHTA and CDR2 FQGNSA. In nucleotides, the CDR3 is TGTGCCAGCAGCCTCCCTCCGGAGACCCAGTACTTC. Translating gives CASSLPPETQYF.

The chain couples TRBV5-5 to TRBJ1-4, with 7 bases fitting TRBD1. CDR1 is SGHKS and CDR2 is YYEKEE in the germline V gene (reference sequence). CDR3 length: 14 residues. V shed 4 bases, J shed 0 bases, and the junction held 0 bases outside the gene matches. CDR3 sequence: CASSGTATNEKLFF. In nucleotides, the CDR3 is TGTGCCAGCAGCGGGACAGCAACTAATGAAAAACTGTTTTTT. The full variable domain, with the rest looked up from reference TRBV5-5 and TRBJ1-4, is DAGVTQSPTHLIKTRGQQVTLRCSPISGHKSVSWYQQVLGQGPQFIFQYYEKEERGRGNFPDRFSARQFPNYSSELNVNALLLGDSALYLCASSGTATNEKLFFGSGTQLSVL.

The chain employs TRBV7-6 and TRBJ1-1; 9 bases agree with TRBD1. From germline, CDR1 is SGHVS and CDR2 FNYEAQ. The CDR3 is made up of 16 amino acids. With V trimmed by 1 base and J by 4 bases, 7 bases remained unmatched. CDR3 in DNA: TGTGCCAGCAGCTTAGTTGGGACAGGGAGTTTCACTGAAGCTTTCTTT. This gives the protein CASSLVGTGSFTEAFF.

The V call is TRBV19, the J call TRBJ1-5; tentatively, D is TRBD1 (5 bases). CDR3 length equals 15 residues. Per the germline V gene, CDR1 is LNHDA and CDR2 is SQIVND (reference sequence). Trimming cost V 6 bases and J 3 bases, with 15 bases left between them. This CDR3 reads CASSPVGGSNQPQHF. As DNA, the CDR3 is TGTGCCAGTAGCCCAGTTGGGGGATCCAATCAGCCCCAGCATTTT. The complete variable domain, with remaining parts taken from reference TRBV19 and TRBJ1-5, reads DGGITQSPKYLFRKEGQNVTLSCEQNLNHDAMYWYRQDPGQGLRLIYYSQIVNDFQKGDIAEGYSVSREKKESFPLTVTSAQKNPTAFYLCASSPVGGSNQPQHFGDGTRLSIL.

This clone was observed once. The chain recombines TRBV27 with TRBJ2-1, with 11 bases that match TRBD2. The V gene end was trimmed by 2 bases and the J gene end by 6 bases; junction bases not matched to a gene: 6. In germline, CDR1 is MNHEY, CDR2 SMNVEV (reference sequence). The CDR3 contains 16 residues. The CDR3 protein is CASSLTSGRVGNEQFF. CDR3 nucleotide sequence: TGTGCCAGCAGTTTAACTAGCGGGAGAGTTGGCAATGAGCAGTTCTTC.

This clone was seen once. The gene calls are TRBV10-3 and TRBJ1-2; D ambiguous. This CDR3 is 13 amino acids long. The ends were cut back, 5 bases at V and 2 bases at J, with 9 bases in the middle. CDR1 and CDR2 (germline): ENHRY, SYGVKD. CDR3 bases: TGTGCCATCAGTCCTGACCGAAACTATGGCTACACCTTC. As protein: CAISPDRNYGYTF.

The chain links TRBV6-5 to TRBJ1-2, with 7 bases fitting TRBD1. This CDR3 comprises 14 residues. The V gene end was trimmed by 6 bases and the J gene end by 6 bases; junction bases not matched to a gene: 10. CDR1 is MNHEY and CDR2 is SVGAGI in the germline V gene. The CDR3 loop reads CASRDKNTGDGYTF. In nucleotides, the CDR3 is TGTGCCAGCAGGGATAAAAACACAGGGGATGGCTACACCTTC.

J is TRBJ1-6 and V is TRBV6-2 or TRBV6-3; D unresolved. V lost 2 bases and J lost 7, with 9 bases in between. CDR3 length: 14 amino acids. Germline CDR1 reads MNHEY; CDR2 reads SVGEGT. The CDR3 sequence: CASSYGNRNSPLHF. In DNA form, the CDR3 reads TGTGCCAGCAGTTACGGAAACAGAAATTCACCCCTCCACTTT.

This chain uses TRBV15 with TRBJ1-2; the match to TRBD1 covers 8 bases. Trimming cost V 0 bases and J 6 bases; bases outside gene matches: 6. The CDR3 runs to 15 residues. Per germline, CDR1 LNHNV and CDR2 YYDKDF (reference sequence). The CDR3 sequence: CATSRDSARGHGYTF. The CDR3 coding sequence is TGTGCCACCAGCAGAGATTCCGCCAGGGGGCATGGCTACACCTTC.

V gene TRBV5-1 combines with J gene TRBJ2-1, with TRBD2 identical over 8 bases. Looked up from germline, CDR1 is SGHRS and CDR2 is YFSETQ. After removal of 2 bases from V and 8 bases from J, the junction contained 3 bases not matched to a gene. CDR3 length: 13 residues. As DNA, the CDR3 is TGCGCCAGCAGCTTAGCGGGAGCCCATGAGCAGTTCTTC. Protein sequence: CASSLAGAHEQFF.

The chain has TRBV25-1 and TRBJ2-1, with 13 bases matching TRBD2. CDR1 and CDR2 from the germline V gene are MGHDK and SYGVNS. The CDR3 spans 14 residues. With V trimmed by 2 bases and J by 12 bases, 4 bases remained unmatched. The CDR3 region is CASSEPRLAGGQFF. The CDR3 DNA is TGTGCCAGCAGTGAACCGCGACTAGCGGGAGGGCAGTTCTTC. The full variable domain, with the rest looked up from reference TRBV25-1 and TRBJ2-1, is EADIYQTPRYLVIGTGKKITLECSQTMGHDKMYWYQQDPGMELHLIHYSYGVNSTEKGDLSSESTVSRIRTEHFPLTLESARPSHTSQYLCASSEPRLAGGQFFGPGTRLTVL.

The V call is TRBV28, the J call TRBJ1-5; possibly TRBD1 for D (5 bases). Germline assignment: CDR1 MDHEN and CDR2 SYDVKM. The germline V and J ends were trimmed by 9 bases and 7 bases, with 19 bases remaining between them. CDR3 length equals 14 residues. The CDR3 coding sequence is TGTGCCAGTTCAACTTGGGGCTTTGGACAGCCCCAGCATTTT. It specifies CASSTWGFGQPQHF.